These 4 T cell receptor beta chains were sequenced from one sample in a study of OX40 agonist ivuxolimab in advanced cancers. This table comes from immunoSEQ multiplex PCR, and its TCRdb copy is limited to in-frame clones, with some not included. Of 50,000 to 65,000 clones in the sample, more than 75% were seen once. Source: CD4+ or CD8+ T cells sorted from blood, taken in a trial of the OX40 agonist ivuxolimab. The receptors originated from an adult with an advanced solid tumor such as melanoma, head and neck, liver or kidney cancer.

The DNA for the CDR3 is TGTGCCAGCAGCAAAGAGGAGGGGCCCCACACCGGGGAGCTGTTTTTT. Protein product: CASSKEEGPHTGELFF. The chain employs TRBV21-1 and TRBJ2-2; TRBD2 reflects the table's D call only, with no check against the DNA. TRBV21-1 is flagged as a pseudogene. The CDR3 runs to 16 residues.

The rearrangement uses TRBV6-5 and TRBJ1-5, with 9 bases fitting TRBD1. The V segment lost 2 bases and the J segment 5 bases; nucleotides outside the gene matches: 4. Germline V gene lookup returns CDR1 MNHEY and CDR2 SVGAGI. The CDR3 length is 15 residues. The CDR3 DNA is TGTGCCAGCAGTTACGGACAGGGGATGGATCAGCCCCAGCATTTT. Translating gives CASSYGQGMDQPQHF.

The V gene is TRBV6-4, the J gene TRBJ1-1, with a tentative D call TRBD1 (5 bases). Germline-derived CDR1 and CDR2 are MRHNA and SNTAGT. The CDR3 is 14 residues long. The V end was cut by 8 bases, the J end by 2 bases, with 15 bases between. The CDR3 DNA follows: TGTGCCAGCTTTAGAGGGGCTCGAAACACTGAAGCTTTCTTT. Protein: CASFRGARNTEAFF.

V and J are TRBV6-5 and TRBJ1-4; TRBD1 might be the D (5 bases). This CDR3 has 15 residues. CDR1 and CDR2 (germline): MNHEY, SVGAGI. Trimming shortened V by 6 bases and J by 1 base, and 12 bases separated the two germline ends. The CDR3 region has the DNA TGTGCCAGCAGAAGACAGCCACTAACTAATGAAAAACTGTTTTTT. Protein: CASRRQPLTNEKLFF.